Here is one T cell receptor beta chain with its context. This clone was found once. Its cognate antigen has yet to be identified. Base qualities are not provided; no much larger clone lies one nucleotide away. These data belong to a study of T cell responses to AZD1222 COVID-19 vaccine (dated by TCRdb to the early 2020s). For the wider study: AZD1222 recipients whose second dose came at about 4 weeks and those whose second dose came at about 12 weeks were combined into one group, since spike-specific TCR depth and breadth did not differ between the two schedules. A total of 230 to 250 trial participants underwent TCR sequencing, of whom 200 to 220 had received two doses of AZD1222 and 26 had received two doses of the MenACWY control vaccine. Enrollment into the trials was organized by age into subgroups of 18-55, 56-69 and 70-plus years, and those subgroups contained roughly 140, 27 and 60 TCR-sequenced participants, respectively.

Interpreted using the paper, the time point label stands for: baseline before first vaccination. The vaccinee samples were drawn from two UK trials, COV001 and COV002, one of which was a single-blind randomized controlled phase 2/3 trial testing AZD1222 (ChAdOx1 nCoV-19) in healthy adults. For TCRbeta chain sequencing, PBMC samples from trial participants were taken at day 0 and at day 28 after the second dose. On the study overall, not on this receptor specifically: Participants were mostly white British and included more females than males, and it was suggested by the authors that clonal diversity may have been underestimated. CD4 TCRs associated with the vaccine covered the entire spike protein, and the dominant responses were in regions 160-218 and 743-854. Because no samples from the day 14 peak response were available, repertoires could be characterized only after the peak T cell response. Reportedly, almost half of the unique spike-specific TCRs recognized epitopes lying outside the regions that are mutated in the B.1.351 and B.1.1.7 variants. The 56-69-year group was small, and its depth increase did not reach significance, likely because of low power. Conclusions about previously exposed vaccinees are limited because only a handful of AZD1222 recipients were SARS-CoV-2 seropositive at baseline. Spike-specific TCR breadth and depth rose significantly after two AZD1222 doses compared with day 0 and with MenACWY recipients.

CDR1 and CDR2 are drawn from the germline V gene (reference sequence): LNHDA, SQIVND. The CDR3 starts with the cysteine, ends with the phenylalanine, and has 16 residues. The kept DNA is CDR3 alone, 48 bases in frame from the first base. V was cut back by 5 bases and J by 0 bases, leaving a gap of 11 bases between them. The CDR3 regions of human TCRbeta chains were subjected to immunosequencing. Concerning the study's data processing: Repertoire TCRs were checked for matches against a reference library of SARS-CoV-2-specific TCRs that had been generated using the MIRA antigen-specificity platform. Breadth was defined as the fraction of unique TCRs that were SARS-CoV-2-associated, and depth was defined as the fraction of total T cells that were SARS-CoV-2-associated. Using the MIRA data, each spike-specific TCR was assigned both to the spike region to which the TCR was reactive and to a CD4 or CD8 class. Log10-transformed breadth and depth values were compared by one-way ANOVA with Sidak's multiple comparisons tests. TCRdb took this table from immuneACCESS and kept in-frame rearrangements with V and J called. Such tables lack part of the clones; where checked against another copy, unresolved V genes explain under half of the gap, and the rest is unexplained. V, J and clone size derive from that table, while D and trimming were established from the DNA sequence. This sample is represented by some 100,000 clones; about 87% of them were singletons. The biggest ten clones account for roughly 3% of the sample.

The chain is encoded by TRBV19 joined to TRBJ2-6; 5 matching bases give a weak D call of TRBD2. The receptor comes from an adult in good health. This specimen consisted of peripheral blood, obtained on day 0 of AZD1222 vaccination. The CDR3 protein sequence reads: CASSGRHLSGANVLTF. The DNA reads TGTGCCAGTAGTGGGAGACACCTCTCTGGGGCCAACGTCCTGACTTTC.